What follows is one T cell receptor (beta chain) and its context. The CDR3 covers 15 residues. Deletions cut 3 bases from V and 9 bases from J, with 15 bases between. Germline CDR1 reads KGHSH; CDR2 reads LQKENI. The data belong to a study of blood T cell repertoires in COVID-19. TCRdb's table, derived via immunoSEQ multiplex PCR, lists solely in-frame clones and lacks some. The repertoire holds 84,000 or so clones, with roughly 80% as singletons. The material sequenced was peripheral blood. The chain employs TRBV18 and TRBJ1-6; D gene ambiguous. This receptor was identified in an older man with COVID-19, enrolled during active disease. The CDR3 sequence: CASSPLQQSGSPLHF. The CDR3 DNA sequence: TGTGCCAGCTCACCGCTTCAACAGTCTGGTTCACCCCTCCACTTT.